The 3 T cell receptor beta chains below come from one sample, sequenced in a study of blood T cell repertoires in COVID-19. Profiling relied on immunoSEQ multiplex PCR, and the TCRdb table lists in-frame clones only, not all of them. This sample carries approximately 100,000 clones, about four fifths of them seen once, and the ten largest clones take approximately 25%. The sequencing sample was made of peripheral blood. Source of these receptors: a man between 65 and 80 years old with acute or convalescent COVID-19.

CDR3 sequence (DNA): TGTGCCAGCTCCGAAGGGGGCATGGCTAATGAAAAACTGTTTTTT. Protein sequence: CASSEGGMANEKLFF. This chain uses TRBV3-1 (or the pseudogene TRBV3-2) with TRBJ1-4; TRBD1 agrees at 7 bases. V was clipped by 8 bases and J by 3 bases; unmatched bases: 9. This CDR3 is 15 amino acids long. CDR1 is LGHDT, CDR2 YNNKEL, per germline (reference sequence).

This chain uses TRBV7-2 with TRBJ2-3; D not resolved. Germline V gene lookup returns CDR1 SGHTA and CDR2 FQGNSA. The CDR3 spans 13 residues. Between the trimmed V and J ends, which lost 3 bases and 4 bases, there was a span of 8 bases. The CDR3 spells CASSFLGSDTQYF. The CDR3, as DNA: TGTGCCAGCAGCTTCCTAGGTTCAGATACGCAGTATTTT.

DNA of the CDR3: TGTGCCAGCAGTCGGTCGGGGACGGGGGGAGAGACCCAGTACTTC. The encoded protein is CASSRSGTGGETQYF. The chain couples TRBV6-5 to TRBJ2-5; 7 bases map to TRBD2. Germline V gene sequence: CDR1 MNHEY, CDR2 SVGAGI. The CDR3 is 15 residues long. Trimming took 5 bases from V and 4 from J; bases not matched to a gene: 10.